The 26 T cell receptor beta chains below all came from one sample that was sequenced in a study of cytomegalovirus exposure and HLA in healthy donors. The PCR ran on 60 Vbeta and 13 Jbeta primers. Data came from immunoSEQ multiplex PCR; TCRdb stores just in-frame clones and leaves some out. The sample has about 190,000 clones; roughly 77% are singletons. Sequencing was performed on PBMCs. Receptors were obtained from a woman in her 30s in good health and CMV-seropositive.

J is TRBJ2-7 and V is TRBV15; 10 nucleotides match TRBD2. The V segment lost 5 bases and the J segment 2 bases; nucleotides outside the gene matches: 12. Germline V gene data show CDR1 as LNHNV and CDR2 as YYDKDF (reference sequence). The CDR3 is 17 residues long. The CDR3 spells CATSELTGLANTYEQYF. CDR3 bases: TGTGCCACCAGCGAGTTGACGGGACTAGCGAATACCTACGAGCAGTACTTC.

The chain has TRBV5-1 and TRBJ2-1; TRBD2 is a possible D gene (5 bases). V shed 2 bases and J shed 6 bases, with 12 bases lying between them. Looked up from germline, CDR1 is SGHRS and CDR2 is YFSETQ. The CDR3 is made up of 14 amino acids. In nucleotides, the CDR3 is TGCGCCAGCAGCTTATGGCCGGGAAGCAATGAGCAGTTCTTC. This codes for CASSLWPGSNEQFF.

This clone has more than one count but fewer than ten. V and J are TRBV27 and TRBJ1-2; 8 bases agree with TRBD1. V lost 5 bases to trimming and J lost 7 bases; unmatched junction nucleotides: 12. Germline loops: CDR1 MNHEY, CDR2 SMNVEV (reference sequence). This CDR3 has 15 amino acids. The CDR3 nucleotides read TGTGCCAGCAGTACGCGCAACCAGGGGGCAGGTGGCTACACCTTC. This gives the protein CASSTRNQGAGGYTF.

This CDR3 reads CASSQEGPYGRTDTQYF. CDR3 in DNA: TGCGCCAGCAGCCAAGAGGGCCCCTACGGGAGAACTGATACGCAGTATTTT. The chain has TRBV4-1 and TRBJ2-3; D perhaps matches TRBD2 (6 bases). Germline V gene lookup returns CDR1 MGHRA and CDR2 YSYEKL. CDR3 size: 17 residues. Trimming removed 0 bases at V and 6 bases at J, with 19 bases between.

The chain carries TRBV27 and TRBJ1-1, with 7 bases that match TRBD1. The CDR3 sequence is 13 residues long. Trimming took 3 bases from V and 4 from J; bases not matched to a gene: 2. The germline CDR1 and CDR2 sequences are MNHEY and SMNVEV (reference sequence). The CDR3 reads CASSFPGGTEAFF. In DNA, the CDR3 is TGTGCCAGCAGTTTCCCAGGGGGCACTGAAGCTTTCTTT.

CDR3 protein: CASSFGGYNEQFF. The CDR3 nucleotides are TGTGCCAGCAGCTTCGGGGGGTACAATGAGCAGTTCTTC. The chain employs TRBV11-2 and TRBJ2-1; 7 nucleotides match TRBD2. The CDR3 covers 13 residues. Germline lookup yields CDR1 SGHAT and CDR2 FQNNGV. J was trimmed by 4 bases and V by 3 bases; bases with no gene match: 0.

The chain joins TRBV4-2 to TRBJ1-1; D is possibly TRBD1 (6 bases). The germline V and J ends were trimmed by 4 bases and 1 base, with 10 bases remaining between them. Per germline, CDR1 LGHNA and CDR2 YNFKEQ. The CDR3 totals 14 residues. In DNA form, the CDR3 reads TGTGCCAGCAGCCCGAAGACAGGGAACACTGAAGCTTTCTTT. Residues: CASSPKTGNTEAFF.

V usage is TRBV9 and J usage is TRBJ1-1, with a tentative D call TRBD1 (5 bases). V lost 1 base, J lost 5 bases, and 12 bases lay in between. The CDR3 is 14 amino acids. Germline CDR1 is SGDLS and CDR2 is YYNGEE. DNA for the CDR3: TGTGCCAGCAGCGTAATCTCCAGGGCGACTGAAGCTTTCTTT. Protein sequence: CASSVISRATEAFF.

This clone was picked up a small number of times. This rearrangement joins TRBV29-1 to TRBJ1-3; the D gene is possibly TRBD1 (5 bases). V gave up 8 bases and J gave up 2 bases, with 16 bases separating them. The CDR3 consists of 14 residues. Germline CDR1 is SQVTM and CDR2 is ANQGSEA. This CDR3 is CSTHLQGAGNTIYF. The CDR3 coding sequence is TGCAGCACCCACCTCCAGGGTGCTGGAAACACCATATATTTT.

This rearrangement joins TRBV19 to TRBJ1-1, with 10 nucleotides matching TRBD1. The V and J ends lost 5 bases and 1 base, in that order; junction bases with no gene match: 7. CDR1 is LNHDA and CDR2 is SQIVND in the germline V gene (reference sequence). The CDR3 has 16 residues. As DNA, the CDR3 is TGTGCCAGTAGTCCAGGGGGACAGGGGAGGAACACTGAAGCTTTCTTT. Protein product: CASSPGGQGRNTEAFF.

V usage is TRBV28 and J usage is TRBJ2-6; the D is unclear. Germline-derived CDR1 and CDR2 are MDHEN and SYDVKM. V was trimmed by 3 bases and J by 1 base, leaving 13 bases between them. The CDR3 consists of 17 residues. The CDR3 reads CASSFNAGGSGANVLTF. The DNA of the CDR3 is TGTGCCAGCAGTTTTAATGCTGGCGGATCTGGGGCCAACGTCCTGACTTTC.

The CDR3 loop is CASSPREPVSEAFF. The CDR3 DNA reads as TGTGCCAGCAGCCCCCGGGAACCGGTCTCTGAAGCTTTCTTT. The J gene is TRBJ1-1, the V gene TRBV5-4; D is uncertain. Trimming shortened V by 4 bases and J by 6 bases, and 16 bases separated the two germline ends. Germline values: CDR1 SGHNT, CDR2 YYREEE (reference sequence). The CDR3 is made up of 14 amino acids.

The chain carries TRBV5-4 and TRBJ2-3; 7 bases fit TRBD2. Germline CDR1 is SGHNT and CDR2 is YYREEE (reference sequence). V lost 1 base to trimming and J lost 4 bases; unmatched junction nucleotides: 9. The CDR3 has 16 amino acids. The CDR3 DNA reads TGTGCCAGCAGCTTGATGGGGGGGGGAAGTGCAGATACGCAGTATTTT. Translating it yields CASSLMGGGSADTQYF.

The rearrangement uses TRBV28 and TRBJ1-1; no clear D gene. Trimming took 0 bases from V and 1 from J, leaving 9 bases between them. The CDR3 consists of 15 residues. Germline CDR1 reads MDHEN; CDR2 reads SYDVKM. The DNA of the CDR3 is TGTGCCAGCAGTTTATGGAAGGAGGGGAACACTGAAGCTTTCTTT. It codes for CASSLWKEGNTEAFF.

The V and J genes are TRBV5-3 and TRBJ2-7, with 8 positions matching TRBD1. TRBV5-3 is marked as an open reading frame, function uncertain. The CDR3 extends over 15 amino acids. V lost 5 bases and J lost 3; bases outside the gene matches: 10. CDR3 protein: CARRPDRGRGYEQYF. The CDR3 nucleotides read TGTGCCAGAAGACCCGACAGGGGAAGGGGCTACGAGCAGTACTTC.

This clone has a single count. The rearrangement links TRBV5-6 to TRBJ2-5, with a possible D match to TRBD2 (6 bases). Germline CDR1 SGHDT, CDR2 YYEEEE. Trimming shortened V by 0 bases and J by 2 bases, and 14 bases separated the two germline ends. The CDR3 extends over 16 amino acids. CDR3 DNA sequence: TGTGCCAGCAGCTTGGCGCGGGGCTTGGAACAAGAGACCCAGTACTTC. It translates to CASSLARGLEQETQYF. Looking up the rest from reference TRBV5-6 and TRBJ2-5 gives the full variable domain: DAGVTQSPTHLIKTRGQQVTLRCSPKSGHDTVSWYQQALGQGPQFIFQYYEEEERQRGNFPDRFSGHQFPNYSSELNVNALLLGDSALYLCASSLARGLEQETQYFGPGTRLLVL.

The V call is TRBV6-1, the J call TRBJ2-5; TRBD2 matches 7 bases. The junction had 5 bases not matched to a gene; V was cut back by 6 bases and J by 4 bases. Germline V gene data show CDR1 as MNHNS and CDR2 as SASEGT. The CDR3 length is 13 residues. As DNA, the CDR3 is TGTGCCAGCAGACCTAGCGGAAGAGAGACCCAGTACTTC. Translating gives CASRPSGRETQYF.

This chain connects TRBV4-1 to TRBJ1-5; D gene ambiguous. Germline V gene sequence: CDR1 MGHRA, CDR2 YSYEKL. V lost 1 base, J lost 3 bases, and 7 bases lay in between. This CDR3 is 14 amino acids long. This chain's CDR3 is CASSQAVYNQPQHF. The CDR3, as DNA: TGCGCCAGCAGCCAAGCGGTTTACAATCAGCCCCAGCATTTT.

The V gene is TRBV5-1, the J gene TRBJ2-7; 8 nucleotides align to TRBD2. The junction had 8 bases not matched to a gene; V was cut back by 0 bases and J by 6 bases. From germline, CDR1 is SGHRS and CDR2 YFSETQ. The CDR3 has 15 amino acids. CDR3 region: CASSLAEDSGIEQYF. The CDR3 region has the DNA TGCGCCAGCAGCTTGGCCGAAGATAGCGGGATCGAGCAGTACTTC.

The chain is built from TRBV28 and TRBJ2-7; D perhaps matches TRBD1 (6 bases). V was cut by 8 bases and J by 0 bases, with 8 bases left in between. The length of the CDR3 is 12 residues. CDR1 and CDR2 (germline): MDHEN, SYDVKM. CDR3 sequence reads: CASGQSSYEQYF. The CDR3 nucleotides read TGTGCCAGCGGACAGAGCTCCTACGAGCAGTACTTC.

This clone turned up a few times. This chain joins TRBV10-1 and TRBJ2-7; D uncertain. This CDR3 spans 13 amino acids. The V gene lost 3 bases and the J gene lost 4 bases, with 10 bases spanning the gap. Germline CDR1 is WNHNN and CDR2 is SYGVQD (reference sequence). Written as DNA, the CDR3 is TGCGCCAGCAGTGACCACAGCTTTTACGAGCAGTACTTC. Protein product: CASSDHSFYEQYF.

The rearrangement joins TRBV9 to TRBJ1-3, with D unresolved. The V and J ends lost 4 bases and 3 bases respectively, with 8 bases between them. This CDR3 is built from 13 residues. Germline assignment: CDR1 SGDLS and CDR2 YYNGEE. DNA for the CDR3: TGTGCCAGCAGCACTCTCATTGGAAACACCATATATTTT. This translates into CASSTLIGNTIYF.

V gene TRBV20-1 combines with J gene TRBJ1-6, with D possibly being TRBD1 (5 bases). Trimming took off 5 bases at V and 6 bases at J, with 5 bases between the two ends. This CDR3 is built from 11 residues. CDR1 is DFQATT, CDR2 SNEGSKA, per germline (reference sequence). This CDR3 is CSAGANSPLHF. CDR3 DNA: TGCAGTGCTGGGGCTAATTCACCCCTCCACTTT.

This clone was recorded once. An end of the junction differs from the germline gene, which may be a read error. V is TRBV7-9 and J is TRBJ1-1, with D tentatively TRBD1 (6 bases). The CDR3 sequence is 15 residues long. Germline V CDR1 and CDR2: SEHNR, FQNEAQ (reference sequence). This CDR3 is CSSSSRDNENTEAFF. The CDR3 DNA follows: TGTTCCAGCAGCAGCAGGGACAACGAGAACACTGAAGCTTTCTTT.

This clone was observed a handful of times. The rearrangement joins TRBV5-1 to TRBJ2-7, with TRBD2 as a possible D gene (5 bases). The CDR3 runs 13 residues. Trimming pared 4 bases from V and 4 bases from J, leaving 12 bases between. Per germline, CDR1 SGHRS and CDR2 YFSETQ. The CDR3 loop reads CASSLYTGYEQYF. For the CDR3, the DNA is TGCGCCAGCAGCCTTTATACGGGGTACGAGCAGTACTTC.

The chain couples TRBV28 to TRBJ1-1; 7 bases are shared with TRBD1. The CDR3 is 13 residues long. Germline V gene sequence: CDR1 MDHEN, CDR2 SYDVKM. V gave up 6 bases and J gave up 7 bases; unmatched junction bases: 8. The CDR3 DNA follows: TGTGCCAGCAGAGGCCTACAGGGGAATGAAGCTTTCTTT. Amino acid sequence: CASRGLQGNEAFF.